This entry concerns a single TCR beta chain. Its specificity is not known. The CDR3 totals 18 residues. Germline V lookup: CDR1 DFQATT, CDR2 SNEGSKA (reference sequence). This entry belongs to a study of T-cell reconstitution after alpha-beta-depleted transplantation in children. Study-wide points: Among T cells one year after transplant, newly produced cells accounted for most counts and diversity.

Unique molecular identifiers featured in how the TCRbeta library was prepared. TCRdb passed the PCR reads through MiXCR, listing each CDR3 protein once. The data contain 530,000 or so distinct CDR3 sequences, 27% of them seen just once; the ten biggest clones take up about 35%. The chain is built from TRBV20-1 and TRBJ2-3; the match to TRBD1 covers 8 bases. The TCR originated in a boy less than two years old with Wiskott-Aldrich syndrome, due to receive a stem cell transplant. This material consisted of PBMCs, taken before TCRalphabeta/CD19-depleted stem cell transplant. The CDR3 DNA sequence: TGCGGCATTCCCGGGACAGGCGCTTTCAGATCTAGCACAGATACGCAGTATTTT. Amino acid sequence: CGIPGTGAFRSSTDTQYF.